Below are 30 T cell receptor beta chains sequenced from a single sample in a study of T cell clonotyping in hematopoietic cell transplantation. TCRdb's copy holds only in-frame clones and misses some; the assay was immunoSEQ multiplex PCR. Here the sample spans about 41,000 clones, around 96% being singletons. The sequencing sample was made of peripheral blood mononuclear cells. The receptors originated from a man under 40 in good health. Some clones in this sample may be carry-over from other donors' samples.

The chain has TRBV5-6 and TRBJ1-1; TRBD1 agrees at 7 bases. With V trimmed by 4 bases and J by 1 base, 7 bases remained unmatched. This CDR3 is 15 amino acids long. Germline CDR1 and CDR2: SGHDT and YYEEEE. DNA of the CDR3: TGTGCCAGCAGCAGACAGGGATGGGGGAACACTGAAGCTTTCTTT. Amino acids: CASSRQGWGNTEAFF.

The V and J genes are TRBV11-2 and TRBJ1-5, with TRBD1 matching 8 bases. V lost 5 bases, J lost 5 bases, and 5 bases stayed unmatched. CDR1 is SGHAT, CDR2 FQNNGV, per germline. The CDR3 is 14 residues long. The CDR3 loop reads CASSGTGYDQPQHF. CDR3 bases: TGTGCCAGCAGCGGGACAGGTTATGATCAGCCCCAGCATTTT.

The CDR3 protein is CASSLRDNRETQYF. DNA of the CDR3: TGTGCCAGCAGCCTCCGGGACAACAGAGAGACCCAGTACTTC. The chain couples TRBV7-9 to TRBJ2-5, with D maybe TRBD1 (6 bases). Trimming took off 5 bases at V and 4 bases at J, with 14 bases between the two ends. The CDR3 covers 14 residues. Germline CDR1 and CDR2: SEHNR and FQNEAQ (reference sequence).

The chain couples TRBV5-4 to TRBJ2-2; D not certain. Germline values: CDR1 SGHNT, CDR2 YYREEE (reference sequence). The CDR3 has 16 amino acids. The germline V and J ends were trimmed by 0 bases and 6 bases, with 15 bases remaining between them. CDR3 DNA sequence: TGTGCCAGCAGCTTGGTAGCCCGGGCCAGGTCCGGGGAGCTGTTTTTT. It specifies CASSLVARARSGELFF.

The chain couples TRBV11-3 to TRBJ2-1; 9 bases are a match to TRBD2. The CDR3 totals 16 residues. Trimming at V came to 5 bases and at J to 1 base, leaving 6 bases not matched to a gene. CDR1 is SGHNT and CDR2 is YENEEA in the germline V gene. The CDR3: CASSERAGGSYNEQFF. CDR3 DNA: TGTGCCAGCAGCGAACGGGCGGGGGGGTCCTACAATGAGCAGTTCTTC.

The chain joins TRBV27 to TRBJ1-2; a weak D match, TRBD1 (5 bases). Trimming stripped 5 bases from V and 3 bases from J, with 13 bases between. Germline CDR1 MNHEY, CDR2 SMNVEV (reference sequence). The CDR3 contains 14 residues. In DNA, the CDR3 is TGTGCCAGCAGTAGACGGGACGGCGACTATGGCTACACCTTC. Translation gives CASSRRDGDYGYTF.

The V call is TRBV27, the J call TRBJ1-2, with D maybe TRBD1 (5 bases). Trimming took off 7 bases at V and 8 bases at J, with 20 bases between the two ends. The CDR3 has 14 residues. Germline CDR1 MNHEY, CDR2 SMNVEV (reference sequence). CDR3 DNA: TGTGCCAGCAACCTATCCGGCGGGGGAGGCGGCTACACCTTC. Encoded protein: CASNLSGGGGGYTF.

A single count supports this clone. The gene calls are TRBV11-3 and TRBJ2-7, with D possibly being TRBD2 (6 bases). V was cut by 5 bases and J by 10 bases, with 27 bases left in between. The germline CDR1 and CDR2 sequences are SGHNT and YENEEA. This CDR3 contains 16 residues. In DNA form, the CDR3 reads TGTGCCAGCAGCCCGAACTTGGGACTTGACGGCTTCGGACAGTACTTC. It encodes CASSPNLGLDGFGQYF.

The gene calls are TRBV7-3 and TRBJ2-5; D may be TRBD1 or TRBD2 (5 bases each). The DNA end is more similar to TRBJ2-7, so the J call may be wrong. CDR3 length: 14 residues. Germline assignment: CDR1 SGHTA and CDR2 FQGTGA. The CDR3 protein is CASSPGPGAYEQYF. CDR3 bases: TGTGCCAGCAGCCCCGGACCCGGGGCTTACGAGCAGTACTTC.

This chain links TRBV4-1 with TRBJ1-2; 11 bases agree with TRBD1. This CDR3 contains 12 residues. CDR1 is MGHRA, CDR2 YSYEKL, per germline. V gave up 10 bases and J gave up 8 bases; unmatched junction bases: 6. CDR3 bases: TGCGCCACAGGACAGGGGGCGGCGGGCTACACCTTC. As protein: CATGQGAAGYTF.

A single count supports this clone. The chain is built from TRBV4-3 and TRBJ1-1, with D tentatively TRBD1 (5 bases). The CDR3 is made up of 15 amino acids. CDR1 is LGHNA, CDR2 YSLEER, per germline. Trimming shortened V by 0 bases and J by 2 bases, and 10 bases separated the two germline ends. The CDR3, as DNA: TGCGCCAGCAGCCAAGATAGAAGGGGCAACACTGAAGCTTTCTTT. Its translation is CASSQDRRGNTEAFF.

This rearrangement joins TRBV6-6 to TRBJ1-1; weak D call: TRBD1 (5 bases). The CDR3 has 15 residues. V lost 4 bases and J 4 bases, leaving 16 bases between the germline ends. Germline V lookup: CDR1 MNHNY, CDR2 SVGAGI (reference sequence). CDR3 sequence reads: CASSFEAGSSTEAFF. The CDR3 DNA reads TGTGCCAGCAGTTTTGAGGCAGGGAGTAGCACTGAAGCTTTCTTT.

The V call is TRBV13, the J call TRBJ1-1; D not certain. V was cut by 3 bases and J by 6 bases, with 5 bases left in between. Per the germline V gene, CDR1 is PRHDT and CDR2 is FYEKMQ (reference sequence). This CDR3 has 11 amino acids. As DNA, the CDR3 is TGTGCCAGCAGCTTTAGGTCTGAAGCTTTCTTT. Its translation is CASSFRSEAFF.

The CDR3: CAWSVGGRETQYF. CDR3 sequence (DNA): TGTGCCTGGAGTGTAGGCGGGAGAGAGACCCAGTACTTC. V and J are TRBV30 and TRBJ2-5; 7 bases map to TRBD2. V lost 0 bases, J lost 4 bases, and 2 bases stayed unmatched. This CDR3 is built from 13 residues. CDR1 is GTSNPN and CDR2 is SVGIG in the germline V gene (reference sequence).

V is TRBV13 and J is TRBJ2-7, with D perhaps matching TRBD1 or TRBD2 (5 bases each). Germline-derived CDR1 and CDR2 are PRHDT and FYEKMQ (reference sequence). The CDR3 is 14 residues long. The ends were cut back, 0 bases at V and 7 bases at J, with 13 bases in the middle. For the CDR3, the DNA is TGTGCCAGCAGCTTAGGCTTGGGACGGGAAGAGCAGTACTTC. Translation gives CASSLGLGREEQYF.

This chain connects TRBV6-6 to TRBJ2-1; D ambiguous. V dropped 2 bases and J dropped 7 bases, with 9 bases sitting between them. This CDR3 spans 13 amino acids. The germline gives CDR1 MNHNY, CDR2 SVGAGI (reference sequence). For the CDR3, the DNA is TGTGCCAGCAGTTACACCGGCTCTAATGAGCAGTTCTTC. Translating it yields CASSYTGSNEQFF.

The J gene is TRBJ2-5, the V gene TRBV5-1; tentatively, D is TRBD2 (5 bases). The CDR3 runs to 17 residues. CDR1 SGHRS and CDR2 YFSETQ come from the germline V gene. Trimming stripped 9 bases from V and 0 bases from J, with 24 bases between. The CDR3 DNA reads TGCGCCACCTCCAAGCGGCGCGACTCCCGACACCAAGAGACCCAGTACTTC. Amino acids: CATSKRRDSRHQETQYF.

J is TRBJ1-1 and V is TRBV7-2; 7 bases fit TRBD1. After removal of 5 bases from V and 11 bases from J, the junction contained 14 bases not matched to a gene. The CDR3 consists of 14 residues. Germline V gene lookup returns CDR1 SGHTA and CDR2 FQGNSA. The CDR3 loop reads CASSPDFTGDEAFF. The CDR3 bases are TGTGCCAGCAGCCCCGACTTCACAGGGGATGAGGCTTTCTTT. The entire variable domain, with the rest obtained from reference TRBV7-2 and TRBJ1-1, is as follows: GAGVSQSPSNKVTEKGKDVELRCDPISGHTALYWYRQSLGQGLEFLIYFQGNSAPDKSGLPSDRFSAERTGGSVSTLTIQRTQQEDSAVYLCASSPDFTGDEAFFGQGTRLTVV.

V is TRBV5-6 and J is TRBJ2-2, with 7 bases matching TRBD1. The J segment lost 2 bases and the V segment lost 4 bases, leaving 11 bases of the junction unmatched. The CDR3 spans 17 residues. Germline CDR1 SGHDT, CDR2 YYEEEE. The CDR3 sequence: CASSGGPGTVNTGELFF. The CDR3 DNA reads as TGTGCCAGCAGCGGGGGTCCCGGGACAGTTAACACCGGGGAGCTGTTTTTT.

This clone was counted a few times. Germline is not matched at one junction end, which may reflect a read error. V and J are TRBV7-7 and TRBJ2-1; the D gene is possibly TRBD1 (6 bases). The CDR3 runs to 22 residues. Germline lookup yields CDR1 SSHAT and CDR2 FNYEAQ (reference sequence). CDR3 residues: CASSPSLGDRFLRGVSYNEQFF. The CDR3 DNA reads TGTGCTAGCAGCCCCAGCTTGGGAGACAGGTTTCTCCGAGGGGTATCCTACAATGAGCAGTTCTTC.

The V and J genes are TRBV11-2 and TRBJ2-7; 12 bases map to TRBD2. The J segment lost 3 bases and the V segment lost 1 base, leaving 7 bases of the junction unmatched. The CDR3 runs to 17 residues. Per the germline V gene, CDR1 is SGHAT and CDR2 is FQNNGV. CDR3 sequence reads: CASSLASGRASLYEQYF. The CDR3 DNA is TGTGCCAGCAGCTTAGCTAGCGGGAGGGCCAGCCTCTACGAGCAGTACTTC.

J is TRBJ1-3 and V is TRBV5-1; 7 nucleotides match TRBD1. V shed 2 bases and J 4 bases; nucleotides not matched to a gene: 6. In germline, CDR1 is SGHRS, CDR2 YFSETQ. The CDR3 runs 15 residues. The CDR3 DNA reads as TGCGCCAGCAGCTTAACAGGGGCAGCGGGAAACACCATATATTTT. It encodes CASSLTGAAGNTIYF. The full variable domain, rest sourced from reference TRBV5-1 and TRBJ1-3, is KAGVTQTPRYLIKTRGQQVTLSCSPISGHRSVSWYQQTPGQGLQFLFEYFSETQRNKGNFPGRFSGRQFSNSRSEMNVSTLELGDSALYLCASSLTGAAGNTIYFGEGSWLTVV.

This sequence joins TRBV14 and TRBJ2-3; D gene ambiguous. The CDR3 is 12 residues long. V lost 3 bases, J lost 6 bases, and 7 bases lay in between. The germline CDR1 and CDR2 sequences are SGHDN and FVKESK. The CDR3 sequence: CASSQGRDTQYF. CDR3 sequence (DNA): TGTGCCAGCAGCCAGGGTAGGGATACGCAGTATTTT.

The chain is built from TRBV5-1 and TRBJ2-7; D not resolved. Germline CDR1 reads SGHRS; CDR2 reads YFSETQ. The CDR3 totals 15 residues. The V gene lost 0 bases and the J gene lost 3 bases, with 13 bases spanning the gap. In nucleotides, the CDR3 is TGCGCCAGCAGCTTGGCCACTGGGCAAAACTACGAGCAGTACTTC. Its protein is CASSLATGQNYEQYF.

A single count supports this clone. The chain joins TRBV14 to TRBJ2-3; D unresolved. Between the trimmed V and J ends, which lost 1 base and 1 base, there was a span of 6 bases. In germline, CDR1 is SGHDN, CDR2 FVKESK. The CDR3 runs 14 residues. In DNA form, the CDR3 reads TGTGCCAGCAGCCAAGGGTGGGGCACAGATACGCAGTATTTT. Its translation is CASSQGWGTDTQYF.

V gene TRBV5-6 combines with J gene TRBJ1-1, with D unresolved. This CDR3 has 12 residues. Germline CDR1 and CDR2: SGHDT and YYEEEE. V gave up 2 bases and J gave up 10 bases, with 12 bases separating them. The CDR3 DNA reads TGTGCCAGCAGCTTTGGTTCGGTTGGAGCTTTCTTT. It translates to CASSFGSVGAFF.

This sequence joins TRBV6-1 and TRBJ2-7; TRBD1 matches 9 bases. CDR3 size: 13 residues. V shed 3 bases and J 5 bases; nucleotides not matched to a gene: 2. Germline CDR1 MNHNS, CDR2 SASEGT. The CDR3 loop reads CASSDDRGDEQYF. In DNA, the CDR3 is TGTGCCAGCAGTGATGACAGGGGGGACGAGCAGTACTTC.

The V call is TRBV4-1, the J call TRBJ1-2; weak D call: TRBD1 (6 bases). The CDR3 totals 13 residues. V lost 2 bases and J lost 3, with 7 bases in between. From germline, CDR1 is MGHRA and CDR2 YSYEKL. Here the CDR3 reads CASSQPGDYGYTF. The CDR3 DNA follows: TGCGCCAGCAGCCAACCAGGGGACTATGGCTACACCTTC.

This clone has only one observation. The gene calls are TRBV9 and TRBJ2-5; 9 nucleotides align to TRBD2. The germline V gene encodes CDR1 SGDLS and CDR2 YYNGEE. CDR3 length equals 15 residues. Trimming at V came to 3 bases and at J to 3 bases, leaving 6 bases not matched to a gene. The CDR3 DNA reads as TGTGCCAGCAGCGCCGCAGCGGGAGGTAAAGAGACCCAGTACTTC. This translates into CASSAAAGGKETQYF. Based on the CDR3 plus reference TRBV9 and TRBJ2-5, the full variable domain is DSGVTQTPKHLITATGQRVTLRCSPRSGDLSVYWYQQSLDQGLQFLIQYYNGEERAKGNILERFSAQQFPDLHSELNLSSLELGDSALYFCASSAAAGGKETQYFGPGTRLLVL.

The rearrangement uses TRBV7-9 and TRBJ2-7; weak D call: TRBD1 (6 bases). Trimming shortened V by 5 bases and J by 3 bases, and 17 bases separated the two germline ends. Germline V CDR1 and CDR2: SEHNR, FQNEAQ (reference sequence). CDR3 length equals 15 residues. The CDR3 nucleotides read TGTGCCAGCAGCACATATAAGGACAGACTCTACGAGCAGTACTTC. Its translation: CASSTYKDRLYEQYF. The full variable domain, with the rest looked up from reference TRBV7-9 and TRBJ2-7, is DTGVSQNPRHKITKRGQNVTFRCDPISEHNRLYWYRQTLGQGPEFLTYFQNEAQLEKSRLLSDRFSAERPKGSFSTLEIQRTEQGDSAMYLCASSTYKDRLYEQYFGPGTRLTVT.